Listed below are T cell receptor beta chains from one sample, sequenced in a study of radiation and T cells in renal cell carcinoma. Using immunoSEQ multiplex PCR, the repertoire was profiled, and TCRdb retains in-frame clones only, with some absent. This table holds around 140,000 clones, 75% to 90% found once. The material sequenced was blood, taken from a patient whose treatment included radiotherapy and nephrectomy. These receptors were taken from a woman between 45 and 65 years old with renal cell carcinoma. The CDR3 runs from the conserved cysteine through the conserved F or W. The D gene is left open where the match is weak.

TGTGCCAGCAGCTCGACTAGCGGGAACTACAATGAGCAGTTCTTC	CASSSTSGNYNEQFF	TRBD2	TRBV7-3	TRBJ2-1
TGTGCCAGCAGCCCGGGGAACTCTGGAAACACCATATATTTT	CASSPGNSGNTIYF	.	TRBV7-2	TRBJ1-3
TGCGCCAGCAGCCAAGACAGAACTGAAGCTTTCTTT	CASSQDRTEAFF	.	TRBV4-3	TRBJ1-1
TGCGCCAGCCGGGCGGGGGGCTCTGGGGCCAACGTCCTGACTTTC	CASRAGGSGANVLTF	TRBD2	TRBV4-1	TRBJ2-6
TGTGCCAGCAGTTTCCCGAAGGGTGGCGAAAAACTGTTTTTT	CASSFPKGGEKLFF	.	TRBV28	TRBJ1-4
TGTGCCTGGGTCAAGGGCTATGGCTACACCTTC	CAWVKGYGYTF	.	TRBV30	TRBJ1-2
TGTGCCAGCAGCGTAGGACCGACGTCCGGGGAGCTGTTTTTT	CASSVGPTSGELFF	.	TRBV9	TRBJ2-2
TGCGCCAGCTTTCTCACAGATACGCAGTATTTT	CASFLTDTQYF	.	TRBV10-2	TRBJ2-3
TGTGCCAGCAGCTTAGCGCTACATTCCTACGAGCAGTACTTC	CASSLALHSYEQYF	.	TRBV7-8	TRBJ2-7
TGCAGCGCGGGGGCCGGGACAGGGATGGATGAGCAGTTCTTC	CSAGAGTGMDEQFF	TRBD1	TRBV29-1	TRBJ2-1
TGTGCCAGCAGCTTGCGCAATCAAGGTAATCAGCCCCAGCATTTT	CASSLRNQGNQPQHF	.	TRBV5-6	TRBJ1-5
TGTGCCAGCAGCCTGAACAATGAGCAGTTCTTC	CASSLNNEQFF	.	TRBV6-5	TRBJ2-1
TGTGCCAGCAGCCCACAAGCCCGGGGTCCGGGGGACTATGGCTACACCTTC	CASSPQARGPGDYGYTF	.	TRBV7-8	TRBJ1-2
TGCGCCAGCAGCTTGGGGGCAACTAATGAAAAACTGTTTTTT	CASSLGATNEKLFF	.	TRBV5-1	TRBJ1-4
TGTGCCTGGAGTTTCAAACTAAGTGAGAGCGGGGGGAGGTACGAGCAGTACTTC	CAWSFKLSESGGRYEQYF	TRBD2	TRBV30	TRBJ2-7
TGCGCCAGCAGCCAAGAGGTTGGGCAGCCCCAGCATTTT	CASSQEVGQPQHF	.	TRBV4-1	TRBJ1-5
TGTGCCTGGAGTGGCGGTTTAGGGACTGAAGCTTTCTTT	CAWSGGLGTEAFF	.	TRBV30	TRBJ1-1